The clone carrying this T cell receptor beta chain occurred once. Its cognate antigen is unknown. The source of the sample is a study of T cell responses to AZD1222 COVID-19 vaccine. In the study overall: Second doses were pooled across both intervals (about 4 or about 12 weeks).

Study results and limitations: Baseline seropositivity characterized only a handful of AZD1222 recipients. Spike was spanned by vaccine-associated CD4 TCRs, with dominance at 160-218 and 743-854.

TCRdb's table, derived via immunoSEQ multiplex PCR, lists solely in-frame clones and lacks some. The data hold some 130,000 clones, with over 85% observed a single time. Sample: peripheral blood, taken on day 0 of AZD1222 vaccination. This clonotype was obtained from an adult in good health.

This CDR3 is CASSRGEVAKNIQYF. The DNA of the CDR3 is TGCGCCAGCAGCCGCGGGGAGGTAGCCAAAAACATTCAGTACTTC. The chain links TRBV5-1 to TRBJ2-4, with D tentatively TRBD2 (6 bases). V lost 4 bases and J lost 0, with 11 bases in between. Germline-derived CDR1 and CDR2 are SGHRS and YFSETQ. The CDR3 is 15 residues long.